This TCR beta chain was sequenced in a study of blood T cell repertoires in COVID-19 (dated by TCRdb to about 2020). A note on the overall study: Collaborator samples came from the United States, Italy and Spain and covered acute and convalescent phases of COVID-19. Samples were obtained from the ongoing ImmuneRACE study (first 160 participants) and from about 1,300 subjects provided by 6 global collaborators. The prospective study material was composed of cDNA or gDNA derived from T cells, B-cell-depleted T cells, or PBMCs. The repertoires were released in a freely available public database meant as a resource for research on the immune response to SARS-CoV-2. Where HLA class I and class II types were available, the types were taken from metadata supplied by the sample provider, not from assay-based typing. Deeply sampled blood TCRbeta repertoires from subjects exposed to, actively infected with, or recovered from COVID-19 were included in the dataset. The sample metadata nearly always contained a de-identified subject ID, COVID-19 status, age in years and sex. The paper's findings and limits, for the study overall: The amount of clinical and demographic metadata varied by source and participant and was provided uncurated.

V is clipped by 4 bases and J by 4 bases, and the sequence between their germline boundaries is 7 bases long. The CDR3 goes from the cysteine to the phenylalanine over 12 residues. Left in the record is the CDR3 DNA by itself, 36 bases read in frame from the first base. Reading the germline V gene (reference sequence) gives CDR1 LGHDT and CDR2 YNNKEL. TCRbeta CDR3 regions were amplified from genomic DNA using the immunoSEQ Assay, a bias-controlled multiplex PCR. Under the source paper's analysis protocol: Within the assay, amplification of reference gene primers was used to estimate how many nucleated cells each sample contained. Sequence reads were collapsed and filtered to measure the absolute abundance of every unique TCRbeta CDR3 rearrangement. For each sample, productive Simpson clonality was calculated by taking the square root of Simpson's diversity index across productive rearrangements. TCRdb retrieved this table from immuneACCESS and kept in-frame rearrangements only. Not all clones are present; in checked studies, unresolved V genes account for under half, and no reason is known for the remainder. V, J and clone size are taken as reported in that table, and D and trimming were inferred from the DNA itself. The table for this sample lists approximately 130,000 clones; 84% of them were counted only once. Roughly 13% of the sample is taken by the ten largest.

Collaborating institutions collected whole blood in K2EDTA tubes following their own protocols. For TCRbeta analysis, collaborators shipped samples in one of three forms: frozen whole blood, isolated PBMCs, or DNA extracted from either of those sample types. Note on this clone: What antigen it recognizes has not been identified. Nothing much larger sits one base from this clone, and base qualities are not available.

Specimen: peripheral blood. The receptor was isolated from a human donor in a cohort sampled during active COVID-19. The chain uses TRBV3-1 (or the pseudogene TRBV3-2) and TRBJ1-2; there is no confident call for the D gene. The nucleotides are TGTGCCAGCAGCCTCCACTCCTATGGCTACACCTTC. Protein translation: CASSLHSYGYTF.